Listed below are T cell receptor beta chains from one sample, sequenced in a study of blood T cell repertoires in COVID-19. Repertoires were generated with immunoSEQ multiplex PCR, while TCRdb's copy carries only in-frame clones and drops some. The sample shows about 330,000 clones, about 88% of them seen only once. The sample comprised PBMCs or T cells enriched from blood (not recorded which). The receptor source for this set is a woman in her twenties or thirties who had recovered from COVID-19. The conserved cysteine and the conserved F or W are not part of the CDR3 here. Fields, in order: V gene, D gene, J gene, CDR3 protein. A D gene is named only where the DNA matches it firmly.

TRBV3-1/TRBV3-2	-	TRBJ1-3	ASSPMSTGSGNTIY
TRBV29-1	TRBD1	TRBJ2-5	SVEGQGKETQY
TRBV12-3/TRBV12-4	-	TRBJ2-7	ASSLAPREQY
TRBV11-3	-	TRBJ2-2	ASSSKSTGELF
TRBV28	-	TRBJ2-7	ASSLMGAEQY
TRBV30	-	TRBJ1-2	AWINSAGGYT
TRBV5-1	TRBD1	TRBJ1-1	ASTGGGGRGNTEAF
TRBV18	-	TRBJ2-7	ASSRGRGSTYEQY
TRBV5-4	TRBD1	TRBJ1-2	ASSGTQGADYGYT
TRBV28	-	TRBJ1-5	ASSLLRDNQPQH
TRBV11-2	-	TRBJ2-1	ASSLEDPSGRF
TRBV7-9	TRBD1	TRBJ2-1	ASRIPRDRAAGEVQF
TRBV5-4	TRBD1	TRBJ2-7	ASSPGGSSSYEQY
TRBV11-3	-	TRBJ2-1	ASSSPRRGRETEQF
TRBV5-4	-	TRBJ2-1	ASSGGGQDYNEQF
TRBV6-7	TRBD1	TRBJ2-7	ASRGDSAFYEQY
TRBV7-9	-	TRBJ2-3	ASSLVGQNPTDTQY
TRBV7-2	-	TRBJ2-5	ASSPAIGGRQETQY
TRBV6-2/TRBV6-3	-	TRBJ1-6	ASSYPDSSYNSPLH
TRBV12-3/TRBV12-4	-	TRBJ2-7	ASSRTGFEQY
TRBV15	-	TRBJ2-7	ATSRDLASDEQY
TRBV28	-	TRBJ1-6	ASSLTTPSSSYNSPLH
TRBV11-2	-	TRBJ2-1	ASSLTRFFPYNEQF
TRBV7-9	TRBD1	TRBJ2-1	ASREGQGAQF
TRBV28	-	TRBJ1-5	ASNEGGRARQPQH
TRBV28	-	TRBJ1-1	ASRDGTEAF
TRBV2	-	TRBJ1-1	ASSPRTEAF
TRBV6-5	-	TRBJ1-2	ASSYQGGANYGYT
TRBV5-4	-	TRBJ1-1	ASSLRGTEAF